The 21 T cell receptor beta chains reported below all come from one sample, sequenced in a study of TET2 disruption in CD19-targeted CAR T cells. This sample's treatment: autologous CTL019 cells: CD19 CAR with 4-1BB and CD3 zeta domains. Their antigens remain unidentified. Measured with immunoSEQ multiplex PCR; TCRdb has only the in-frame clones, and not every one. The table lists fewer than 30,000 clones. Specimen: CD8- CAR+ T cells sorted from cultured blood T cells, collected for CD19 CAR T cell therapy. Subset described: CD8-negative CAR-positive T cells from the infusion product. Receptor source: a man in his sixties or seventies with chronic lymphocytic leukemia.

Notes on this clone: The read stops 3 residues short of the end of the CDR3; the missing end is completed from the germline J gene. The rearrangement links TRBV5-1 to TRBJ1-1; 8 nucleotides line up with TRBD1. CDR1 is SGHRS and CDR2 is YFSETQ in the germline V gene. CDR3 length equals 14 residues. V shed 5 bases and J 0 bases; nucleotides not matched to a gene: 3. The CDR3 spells CASRPTGVNTEAFF. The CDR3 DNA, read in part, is TGCGCCAGCAGGCCGACAGGGGTGAACACTGAA.

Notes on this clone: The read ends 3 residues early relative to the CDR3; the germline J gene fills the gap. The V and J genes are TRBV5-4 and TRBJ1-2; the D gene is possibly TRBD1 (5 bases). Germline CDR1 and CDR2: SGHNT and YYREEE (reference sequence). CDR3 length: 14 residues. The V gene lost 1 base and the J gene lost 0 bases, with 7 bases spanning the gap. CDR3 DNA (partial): TGTGCCAGCAGCTTGCAGGGCCCTAACTATGGC. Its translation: CASSLQGPNYG. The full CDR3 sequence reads CASSLQGPNYGYTF.

CDR3 amino acids: CASGAGPGVREQYF. The DNA read from the CDR3 is TGTGCCAGTGGGGCAGGTCCGGGGGTCCGCGAG. The gene calls are TRBV6-2 or TRBV6-3 and TRBJ2-7, with D possibly being TRBD2 (6 bases). The CDR3 end falls 3 residues outside the read, so it is completed with the germline J gene. This CDR3 spans 14 amino acids. The V gene lost 9 bases and the J gene lost 6 bases, with 21 bases spanning the gap. Germline-derived CDR1 and CDR2 are MNHEY and SVGEGT.

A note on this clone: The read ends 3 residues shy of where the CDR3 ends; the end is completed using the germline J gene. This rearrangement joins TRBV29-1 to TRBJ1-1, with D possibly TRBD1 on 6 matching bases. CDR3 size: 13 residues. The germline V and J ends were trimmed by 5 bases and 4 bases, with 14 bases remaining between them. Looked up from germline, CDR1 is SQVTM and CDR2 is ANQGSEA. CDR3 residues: CSVLAAGVTEAFF. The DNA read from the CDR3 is TGCAGCGTTCTGGCCGCAGGGGTCACTGAA.

The CDR3 sequence is CASSEPGGGPLHF. Incomplete CDR3 DNA: TGTGCCAGCAGTGAGCCAGGGGGTGGACCC. The chain recombines TRBV2 with TRBJ1-6; 7 bases map to TRBD1. The read ends 3 residues early relative to the CDR3; the germline J gene fills the gap. V shed 3 bases, J shed 12 bases, and the junction held 5 bases outside the gene matches. This CDR3 comprises 13 residues. Germline CDR1 SNHLY, CDR2 FYNNEI.

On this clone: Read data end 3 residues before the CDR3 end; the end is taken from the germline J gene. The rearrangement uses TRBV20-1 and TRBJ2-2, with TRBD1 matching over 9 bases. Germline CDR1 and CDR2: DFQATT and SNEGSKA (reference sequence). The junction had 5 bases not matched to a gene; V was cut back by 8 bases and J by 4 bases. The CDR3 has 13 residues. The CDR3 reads CSNRDRVTGELFF. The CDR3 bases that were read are TGCAGTAACCGGGACAGGGTCACCGGGGAG.

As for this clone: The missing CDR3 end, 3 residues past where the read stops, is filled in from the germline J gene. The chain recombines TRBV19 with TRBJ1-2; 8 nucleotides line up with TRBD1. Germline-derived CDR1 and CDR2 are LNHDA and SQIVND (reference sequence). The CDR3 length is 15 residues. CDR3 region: CASARGTGGRDCYTF. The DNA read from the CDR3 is TGTGCCAGCGCGCGAGGGACAGGCGGGCGGGATTGT.

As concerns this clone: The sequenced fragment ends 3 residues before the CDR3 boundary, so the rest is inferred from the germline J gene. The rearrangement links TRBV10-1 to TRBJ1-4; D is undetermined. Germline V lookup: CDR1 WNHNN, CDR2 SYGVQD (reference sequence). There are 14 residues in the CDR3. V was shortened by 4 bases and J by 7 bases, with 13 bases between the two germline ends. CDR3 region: CASSATQEGEKLFF. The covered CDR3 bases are TGCGCCAGCAGTGCGACTCAAGAAGGTGAAAAA.

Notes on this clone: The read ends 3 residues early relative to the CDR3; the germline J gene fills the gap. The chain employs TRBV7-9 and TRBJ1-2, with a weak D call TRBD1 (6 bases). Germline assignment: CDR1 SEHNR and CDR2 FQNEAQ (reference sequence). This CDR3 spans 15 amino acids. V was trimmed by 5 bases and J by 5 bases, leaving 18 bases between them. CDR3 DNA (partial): TGTGCCAGCAGCCCCGGTGGGGGCAGGGATTATGGC. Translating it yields CASSPGGGRDYG. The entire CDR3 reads CASSPGGGRDYGYTF.

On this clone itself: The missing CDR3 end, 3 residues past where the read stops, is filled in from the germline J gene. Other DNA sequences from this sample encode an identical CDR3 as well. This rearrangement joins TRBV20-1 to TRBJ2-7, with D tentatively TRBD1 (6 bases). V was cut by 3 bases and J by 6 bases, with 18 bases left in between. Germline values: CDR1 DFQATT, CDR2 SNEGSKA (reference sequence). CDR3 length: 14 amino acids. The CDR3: CSARQTGKGPEQYF. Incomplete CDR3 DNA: TGCAGTGCTAGGCAGACAGGTAAGGGCCCCGAG.

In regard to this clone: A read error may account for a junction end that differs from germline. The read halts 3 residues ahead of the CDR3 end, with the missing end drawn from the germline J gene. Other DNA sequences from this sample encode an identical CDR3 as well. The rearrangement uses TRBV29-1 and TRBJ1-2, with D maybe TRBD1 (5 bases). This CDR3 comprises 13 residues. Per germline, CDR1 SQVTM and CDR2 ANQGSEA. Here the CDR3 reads CSVTKTDNYGYTF. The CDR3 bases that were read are TGCAGCGTTACTAAGACAGATAACTATGGT.

This CDR3 is CASGPGTGVILNTEAFF. The covered CDR3 bases are TGTGCTAGTGGGCCCGGGACAGGGGTGATCCTGAACACTGAA. The rearrangement uses TRBV12-5 and TRBJ1-1; 10 bases map to TRBD1. The CDR3 extends 3 residues past the end of the read, so its final part is completed from the germline J gene. CDR3 length equals 17 residues. The V and J ends lost 6 bases and 0 bases, in that order; junction bases with no gene match: 10. Per germline, CDR1 LGHNT and CDR2 FRNRAP.

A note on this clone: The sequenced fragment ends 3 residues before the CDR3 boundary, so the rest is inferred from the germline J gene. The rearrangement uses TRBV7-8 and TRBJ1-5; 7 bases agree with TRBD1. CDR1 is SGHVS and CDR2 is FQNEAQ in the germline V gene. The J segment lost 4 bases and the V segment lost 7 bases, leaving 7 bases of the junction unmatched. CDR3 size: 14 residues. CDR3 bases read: TGTGCCAGCAACCTCGGGACAGCTAATCAGCCC. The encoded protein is CASNLGTANQP. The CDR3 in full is CASNLGTANQPQHF.

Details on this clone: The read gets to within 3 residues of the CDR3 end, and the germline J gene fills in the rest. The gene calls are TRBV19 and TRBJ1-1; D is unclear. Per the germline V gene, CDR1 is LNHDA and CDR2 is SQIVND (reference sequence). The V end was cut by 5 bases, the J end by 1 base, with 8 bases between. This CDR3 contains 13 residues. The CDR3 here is CASSRQENTEAFF. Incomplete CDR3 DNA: TGTGCCAGTAGTCGGCAGGAGAACACTGAA. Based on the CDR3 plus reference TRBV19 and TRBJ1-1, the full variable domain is DGGITQSPKYLFRKEGQNVTLSCEQNLNHDAMYWYRQDPGQGLRLIYYSQIVNDFQKGDIAEGYSVSREKKESFPLTVTSAQKNPTAFYLCASSRQENTEAFFGQGTRLTVV.

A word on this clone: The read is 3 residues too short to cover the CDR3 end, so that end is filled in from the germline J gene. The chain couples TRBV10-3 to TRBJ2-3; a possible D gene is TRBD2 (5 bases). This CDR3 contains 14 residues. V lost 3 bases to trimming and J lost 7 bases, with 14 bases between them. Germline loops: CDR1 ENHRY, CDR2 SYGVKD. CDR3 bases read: TGTGCCATCAGTGAAGAGCGGCAGACAAATACG. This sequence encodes CAISEERQTNT. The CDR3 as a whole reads CAISEERQTNTQYF.

The CDR3 reads CASSVERETQYF. Partial CDR3 DNA: TGTGCCAGCAGCGTAGAGCGGGAGACC. The V and J genes are TRBV3-1 (or the pseudogene TRBV3-2) and TRBJ2-5, with D possibly being TRBD2 (5 bases). The DNA ends 3 residues before the CDR3 does, and the rest of the CDR3 is filled in from the germline J gene. Germline lookup yields CDR1 LGHDT and CDR2 YNNKEL (reference sequence). The CDR3 runs 12 residues. V shed 5 bases and J shed 5 bases, with 9 bases lying between them.

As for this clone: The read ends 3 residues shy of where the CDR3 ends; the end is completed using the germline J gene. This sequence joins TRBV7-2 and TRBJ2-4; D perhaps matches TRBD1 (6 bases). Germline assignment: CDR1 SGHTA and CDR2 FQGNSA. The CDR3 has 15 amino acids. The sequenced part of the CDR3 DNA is TGTGCCAGCAGCAAACAGGCACAGGGTGAATATGGT. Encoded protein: CASSKQAQGEYG. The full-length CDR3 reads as CASSKQAQGEYGQYF.

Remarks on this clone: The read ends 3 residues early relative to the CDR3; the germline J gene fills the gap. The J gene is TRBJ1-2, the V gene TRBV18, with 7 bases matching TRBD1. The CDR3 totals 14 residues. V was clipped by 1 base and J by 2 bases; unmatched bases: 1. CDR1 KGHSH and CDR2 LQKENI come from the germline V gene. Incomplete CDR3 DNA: TGTGCCAGCTCACCACAGACAGGGAACTATGGC. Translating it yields CASSPQTGNYG. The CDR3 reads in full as CASSPQTGNYGYTF.

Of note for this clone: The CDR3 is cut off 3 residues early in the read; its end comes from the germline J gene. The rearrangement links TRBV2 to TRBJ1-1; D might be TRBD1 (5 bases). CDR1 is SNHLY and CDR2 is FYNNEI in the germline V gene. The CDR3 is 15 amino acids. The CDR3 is CASSDPGLPTYEAFF. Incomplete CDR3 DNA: TGTGCCAGCAGTGATCCGGGACTGCCGACCTACGAG.

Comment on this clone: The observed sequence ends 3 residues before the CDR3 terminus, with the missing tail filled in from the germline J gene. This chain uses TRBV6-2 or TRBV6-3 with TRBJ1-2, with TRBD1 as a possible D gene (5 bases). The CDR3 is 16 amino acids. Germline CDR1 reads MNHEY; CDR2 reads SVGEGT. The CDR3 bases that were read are TGTGCCAGCAGTTACTCGCGCAGGGAAGGGGTCTACGAC. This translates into CASSYSRREGVYD. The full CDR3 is CASSYSRREGVYDYTF.

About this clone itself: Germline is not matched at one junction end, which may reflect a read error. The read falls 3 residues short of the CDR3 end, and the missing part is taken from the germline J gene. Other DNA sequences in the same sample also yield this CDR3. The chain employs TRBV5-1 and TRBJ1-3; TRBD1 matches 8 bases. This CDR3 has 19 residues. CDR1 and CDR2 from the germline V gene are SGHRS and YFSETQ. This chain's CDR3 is CASSLGKAGGRGSGNTIYF. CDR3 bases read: TGCGCCAGCAGCTTGGGGAAGGCAGGGGGCAGAGGCTCTGGAAACACT.